This is a list of T cell receptor beta chains from one sample in a study of beta chain features in type 1 diabetes. Profiling relied on immunoSEQ multiplex PCR, and the TCRdb table lists in-frame clones only, not all of them. The repertoire holds around 240,000 clones, with roughly 16% as singletons. Sequencing was done on a sample of naive CD4+ T cells from blood. The receptor set was obtained from a man between 25 and 39 years old with type 1 diabetes. The CDR3 runs from the conserved cysteine through the conserved F or W. Fields, in order: clone size, V gene, CDR3 protein. Expanded clones are given a class, and other clones once, few, many or no size at all.

NA,TRBV5-6,CASSLPGTGRGTGELFF
few,TRBV2,CATNLGQGAKNIQYF
few,TRBV7-8,CASSLVGAGETQYF
NA,TRBV23-1,CASSQSPTGRSTDTQYF
few,TRBV7-9,CASSTGTDGKETQYF
NA,TRBV7-9,CASLAGSYNEQFF
NA,TRBV7-2,CASSFTALSAYEQYF
few,TRBV29-1,CSVGHLVRLDTQYF
NA,TRBV9,CASSVRGGEQYF
NA,TRBV30,CAWSPRVGNTEAFF
NA,TRBV25-1,CASSSVLGTGINEKLFF
NA,TRBV27,CASSSLGTQYF
NA,TRBV7-3,CASSLFVRTDPDTQYF
few,TRBV6-5,CASSYKASANNEQFF
NA,TRBV29-1,CSGGTGGEETQYF
NA,TRBV28,CASSSPGGPNYEQYF
NA,TRBV27,CASRVQHQDTQYF
few,TRBV13,CASSLGYGRTGVNEQFF
few,TRBV29-1,CSVLARADDEQYF
NA,TRBV16,CASSQLRDTGELFF
few,TRBV7-2,CASSSYVNYGYTF
NA,TRBV11-2,CASSLESPYTDTQYF
NA,TRBV5-1,CASSIGTSGYYEQYF
NA,TRBV5-1,CASSLDLSYEQYF
NA,TRBV6-6,CASSSTNEKLFF
NA,TRBV18,CASSPTLAGERQETQYF
NA,TRBV9,CASSPQTDTQYF
NA,TRBV29-1,CSVRRAGGADGYTF
once,TRBV29-1,CSVVPVGDTEAFF
few,TRBV2,CASSDRGIGQPQHF
NA,TRBV20-1,CSAVETDTQYF